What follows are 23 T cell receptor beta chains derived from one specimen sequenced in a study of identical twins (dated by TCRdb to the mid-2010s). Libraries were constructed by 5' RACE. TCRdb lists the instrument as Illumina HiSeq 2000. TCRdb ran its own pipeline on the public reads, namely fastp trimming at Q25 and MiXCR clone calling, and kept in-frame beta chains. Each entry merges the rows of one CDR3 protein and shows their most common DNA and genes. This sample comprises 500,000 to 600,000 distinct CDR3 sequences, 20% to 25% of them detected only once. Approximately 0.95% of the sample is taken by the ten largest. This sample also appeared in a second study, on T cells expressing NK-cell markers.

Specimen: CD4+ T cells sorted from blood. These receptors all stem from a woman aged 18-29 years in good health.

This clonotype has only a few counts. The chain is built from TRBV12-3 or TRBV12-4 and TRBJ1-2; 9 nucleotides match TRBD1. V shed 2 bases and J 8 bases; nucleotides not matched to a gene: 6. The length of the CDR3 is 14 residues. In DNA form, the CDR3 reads TGTGCCAGCAGTTTAAAAGGGACAGGGCTAGGCTACACCTTC. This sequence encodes CASSLKGTGLGYTF.

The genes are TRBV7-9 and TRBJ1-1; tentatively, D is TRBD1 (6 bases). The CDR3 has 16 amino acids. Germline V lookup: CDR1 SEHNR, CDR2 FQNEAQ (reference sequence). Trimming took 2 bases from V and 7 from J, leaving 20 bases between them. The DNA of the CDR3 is TGTGCCAGCAGCTTACAGGGGCCCATCAACGGTGGTGAAGCTTTCTTT. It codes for CASSLQGPINGGEAFF.

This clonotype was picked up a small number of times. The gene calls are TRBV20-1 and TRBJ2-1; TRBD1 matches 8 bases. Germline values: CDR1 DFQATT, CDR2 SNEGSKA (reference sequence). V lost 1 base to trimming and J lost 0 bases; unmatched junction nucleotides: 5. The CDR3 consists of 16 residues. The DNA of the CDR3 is TGCAGTGCTAGAGCTCAGGGGGCGCGCTCCTACAATGAGCAGTTCTTC. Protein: CSARAQGARSYNEQFF.

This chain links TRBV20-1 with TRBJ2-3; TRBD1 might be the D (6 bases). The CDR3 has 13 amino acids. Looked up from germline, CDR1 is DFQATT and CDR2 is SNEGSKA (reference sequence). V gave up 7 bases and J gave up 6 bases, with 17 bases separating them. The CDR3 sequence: CSEKGRGGDTQYF. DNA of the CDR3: TGCAGTGAAAAAGGCAGGGGTGGGGATACGCAGTATTTT.

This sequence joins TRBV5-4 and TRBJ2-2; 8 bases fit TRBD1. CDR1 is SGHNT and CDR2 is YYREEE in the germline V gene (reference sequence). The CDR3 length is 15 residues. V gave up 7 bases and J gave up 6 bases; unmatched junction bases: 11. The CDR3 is CASLSLGQGPGELFF. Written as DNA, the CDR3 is TGTGCCAGCCTTTCCCTAGGACAGGGCCCCGGGGAGCTGTTTTTT. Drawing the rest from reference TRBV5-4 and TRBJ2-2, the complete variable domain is ETGVTQSPTHLIKTRGQQVTLRCSSQSGHNTVSWYQQALGQGPQFIFQYYREEENGRGNFPPRFSGLQFPNYSSELNVNALELDDSALYLCASLSLGQGPGELFFGEGSRLTVL.

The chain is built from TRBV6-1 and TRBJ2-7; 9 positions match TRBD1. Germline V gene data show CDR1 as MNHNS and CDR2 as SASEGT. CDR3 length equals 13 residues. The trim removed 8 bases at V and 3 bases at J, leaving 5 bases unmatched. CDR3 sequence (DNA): TGTGCCAGCGCGGGACAGGGAGTCTACGAGCAGTACTTC. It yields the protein CASAGQGVYEQYF.

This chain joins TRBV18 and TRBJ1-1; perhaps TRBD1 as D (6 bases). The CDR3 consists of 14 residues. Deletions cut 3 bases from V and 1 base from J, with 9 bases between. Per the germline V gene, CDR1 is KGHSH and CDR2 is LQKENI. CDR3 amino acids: CASSPGDKNTEAFF. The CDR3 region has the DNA TGTGCCAGCTCACCGGGGGACAAGAACACTGAAGCTTTCTTT.

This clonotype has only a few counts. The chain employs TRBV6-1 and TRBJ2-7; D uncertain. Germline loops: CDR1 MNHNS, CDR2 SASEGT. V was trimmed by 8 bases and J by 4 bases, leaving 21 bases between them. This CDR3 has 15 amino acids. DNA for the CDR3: TGTGCCAGCCGTCGATCGGTCTCGAACAGTTACGAGCAGTACTTC. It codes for CASRRSVSNSYEQYF.

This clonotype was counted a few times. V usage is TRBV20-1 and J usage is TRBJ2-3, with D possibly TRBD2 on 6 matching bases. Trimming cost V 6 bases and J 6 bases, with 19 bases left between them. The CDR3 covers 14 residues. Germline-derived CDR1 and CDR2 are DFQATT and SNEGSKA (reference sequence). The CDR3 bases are TGCAGTGCACCCGTAGCGGCCGCTAGCGATACGCAGTATTTT. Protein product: CSAPVAAASDTQYF.

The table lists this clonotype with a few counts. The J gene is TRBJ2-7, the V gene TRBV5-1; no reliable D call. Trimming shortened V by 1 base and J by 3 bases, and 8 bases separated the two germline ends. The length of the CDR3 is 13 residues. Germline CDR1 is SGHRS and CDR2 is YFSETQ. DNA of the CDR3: TGCGCCAGCAGCTTGTCATGGGACTACGAGCAGTACTTC. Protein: CASSLSWDYEQYF.

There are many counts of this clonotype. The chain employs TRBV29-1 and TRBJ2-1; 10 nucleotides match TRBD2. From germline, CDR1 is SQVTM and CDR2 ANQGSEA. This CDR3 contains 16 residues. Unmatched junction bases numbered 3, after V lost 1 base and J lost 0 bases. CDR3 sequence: CSVEASSGSSYNEQFF. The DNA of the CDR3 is TGCAGCGTTGAAGCCTCTAGCGGGAGCTCCTACAATGAGCAGTTCTTC.

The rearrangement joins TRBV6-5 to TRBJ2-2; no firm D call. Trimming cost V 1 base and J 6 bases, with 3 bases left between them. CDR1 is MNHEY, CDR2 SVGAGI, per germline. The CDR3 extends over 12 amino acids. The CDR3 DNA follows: TGTGCCAGCAGTTACTTTCCCGGGGAGCTGTTTTTT. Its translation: CASSYFPGELFF.

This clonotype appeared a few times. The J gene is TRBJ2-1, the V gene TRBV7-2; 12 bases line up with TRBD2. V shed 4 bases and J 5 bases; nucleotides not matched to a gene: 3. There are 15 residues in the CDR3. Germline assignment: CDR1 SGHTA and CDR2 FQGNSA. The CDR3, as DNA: TGTGCCAGCAGCTGGACTAGCGGGACGAACAATGAGCAGTTCTTC. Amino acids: CASSWTSGTNNEQFF.

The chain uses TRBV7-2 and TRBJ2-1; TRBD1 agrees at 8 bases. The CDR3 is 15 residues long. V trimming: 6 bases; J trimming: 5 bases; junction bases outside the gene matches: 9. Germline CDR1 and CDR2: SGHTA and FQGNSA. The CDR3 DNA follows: TGTGCCAGCAGTCGGACCGGGACAGGAAACAATGAGCAGTTCTTC. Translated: CASSRTGTGNNEQFF.

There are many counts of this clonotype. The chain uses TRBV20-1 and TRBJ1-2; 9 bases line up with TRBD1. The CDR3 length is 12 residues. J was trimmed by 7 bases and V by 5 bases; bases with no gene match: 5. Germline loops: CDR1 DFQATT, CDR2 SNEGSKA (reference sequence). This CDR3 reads CSAHRGQGGYTF. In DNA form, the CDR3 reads TGCAGTGCTCACAGGGGGCAGGGTGGCTACACCTTC.

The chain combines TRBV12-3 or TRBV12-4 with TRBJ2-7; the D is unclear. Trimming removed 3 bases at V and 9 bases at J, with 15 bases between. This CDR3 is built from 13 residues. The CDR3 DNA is TGTGCCAGCAGTTTGGCAGGCTCGACCTGGCAGTACTTC. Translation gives CASSLAGSTWQYF.

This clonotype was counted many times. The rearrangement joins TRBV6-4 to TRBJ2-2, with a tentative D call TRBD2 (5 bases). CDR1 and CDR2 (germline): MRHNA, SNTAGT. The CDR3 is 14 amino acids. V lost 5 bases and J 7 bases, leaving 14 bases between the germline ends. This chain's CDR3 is CASSRGRMDGELFF. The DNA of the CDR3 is TGTGCCAGCAGTCGAGGGAGAATGGACGGGGAGCTGTTTTTT.

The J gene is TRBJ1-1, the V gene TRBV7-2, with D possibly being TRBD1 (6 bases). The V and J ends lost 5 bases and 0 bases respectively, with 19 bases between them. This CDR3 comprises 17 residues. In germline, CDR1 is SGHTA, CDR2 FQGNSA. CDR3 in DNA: TGTGCCAGCAGCCCACACCTACGGACAGCCATGAACACTGAAGCTTTCTTT. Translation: CASSPHLRTAMNTEAFF.

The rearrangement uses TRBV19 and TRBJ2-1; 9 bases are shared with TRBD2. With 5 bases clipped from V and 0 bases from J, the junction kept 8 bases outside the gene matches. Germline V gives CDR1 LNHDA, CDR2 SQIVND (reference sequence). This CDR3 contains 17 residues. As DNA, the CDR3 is TGTGCCAGTAGTCCCCAGGTAGCGGGAGTCTCCTACAATGAGCAGTTCTTC. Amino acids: CASSPQVAGVSYNEQFF. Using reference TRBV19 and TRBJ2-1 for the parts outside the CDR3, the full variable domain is DGGITQSPKYLFRKEGQNVTLSCEQNLNHDAMYWYRQDPGQGLRLIYYSQIVNDFQKGDIAEGYSVSREKKESFPLTVTSAQKNPTAFYLCASSPQVAGVSYNEQFFGPGTRLTVL.

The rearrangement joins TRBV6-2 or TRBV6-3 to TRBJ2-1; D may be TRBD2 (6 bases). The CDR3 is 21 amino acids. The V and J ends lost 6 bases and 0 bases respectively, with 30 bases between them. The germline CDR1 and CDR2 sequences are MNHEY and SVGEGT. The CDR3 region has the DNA TGTGCCAGCAGGCCCGCACCAGGGACTGAGGTAACGACCCGCTCCTACAATGAGCAGTTCTTC. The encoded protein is CASRPAPGTEVTTRSYNEQFF.

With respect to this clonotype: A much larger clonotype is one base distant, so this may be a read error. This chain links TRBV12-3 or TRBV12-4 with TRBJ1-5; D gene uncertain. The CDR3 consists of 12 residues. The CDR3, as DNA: TGTGCCAGCAGTTTCCGGGGTCAGCACCAGCATTTT. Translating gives CASSFRGQHQHF.

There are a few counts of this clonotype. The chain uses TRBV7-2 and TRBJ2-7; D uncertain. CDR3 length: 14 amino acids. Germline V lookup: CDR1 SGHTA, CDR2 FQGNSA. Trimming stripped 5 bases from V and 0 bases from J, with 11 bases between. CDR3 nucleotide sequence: TGTGCCAGCAGCCCACGTTATACCTCCTACGAGCAGTACTTC. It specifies CASSPRYTSYEQYF. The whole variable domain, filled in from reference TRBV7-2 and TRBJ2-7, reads GAGVSQSPSNKVTEKGKDVELRCDPISGHTALYWYRQSLGQGLEFLIYFQGNSAPDKSGLPSDRFSAERTGGSVSTLTIQRTQQEDSAVYLCASSPRYTSYEQYFGPGTRLTVT.

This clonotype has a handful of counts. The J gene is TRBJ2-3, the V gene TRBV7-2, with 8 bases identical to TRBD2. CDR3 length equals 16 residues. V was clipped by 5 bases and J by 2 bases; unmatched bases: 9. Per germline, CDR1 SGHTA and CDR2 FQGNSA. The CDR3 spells CASSPRRGGHTDTQYF. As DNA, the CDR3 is TGTGCCAGCAGCCCTCGACGCGGGGGGCACACAGATACGCAGTATTTT.